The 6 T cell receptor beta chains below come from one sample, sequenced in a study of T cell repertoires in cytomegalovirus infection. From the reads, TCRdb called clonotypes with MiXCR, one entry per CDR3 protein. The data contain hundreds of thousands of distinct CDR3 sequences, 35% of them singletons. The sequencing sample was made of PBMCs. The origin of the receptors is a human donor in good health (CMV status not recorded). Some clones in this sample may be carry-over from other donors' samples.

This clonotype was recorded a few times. The CDR3 DNA is TGTGCCAGCAGCTTGGTTGGGCTAGCCCTCACAGATACGCAGTATTTT. It is translated as CASSLVGLALTDTQYF. The chain carries TRBV5-4 and TRBJ2-3, with D perhaps matching TRBD2 (5 bases). V shed 0 bases and J shed 2 bases, with 13 bases lying between them. Germline CDR1 SGHNT, CDR2 YYREEE (reference sequence). The CDR3 sequence is 16 residues long.

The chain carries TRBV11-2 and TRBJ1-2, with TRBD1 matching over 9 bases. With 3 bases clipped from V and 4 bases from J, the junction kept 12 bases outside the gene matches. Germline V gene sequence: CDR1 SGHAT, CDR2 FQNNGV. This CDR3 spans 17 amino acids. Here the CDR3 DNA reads TGTGCCAGCAGCTTCCAACCCGGGACAGGGAATGTCTATGGCTACACCTTC. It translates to CASSFQPGTGNVYGYTF.

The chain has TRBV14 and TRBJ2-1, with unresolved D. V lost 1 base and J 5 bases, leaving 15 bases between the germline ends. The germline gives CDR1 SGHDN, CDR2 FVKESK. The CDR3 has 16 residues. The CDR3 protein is CASSQGLRLEDNEQFF. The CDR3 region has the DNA TGTGCCAGCAGCCAAGGCCTAAGGCTTGAGGACAATGAGCAGTTCTTC.

The CDR3 here is CASSVGGGELFF. The DNA for the CDR3 is TGTGCCAGCAGTGTGGGGGGCGGGGAGCTGTTTTTT. V and J are TRBV27 and TRBJ2-2; tentatively, D is TRBD2 (6 bases). V was pared by 5 bases and J by 7 bases, with 8 bases between. The CDR3 is 12 residues long. CDR1 is MNHEY and CDR2 is SMNVEV in the germline V gene (reference sequence).

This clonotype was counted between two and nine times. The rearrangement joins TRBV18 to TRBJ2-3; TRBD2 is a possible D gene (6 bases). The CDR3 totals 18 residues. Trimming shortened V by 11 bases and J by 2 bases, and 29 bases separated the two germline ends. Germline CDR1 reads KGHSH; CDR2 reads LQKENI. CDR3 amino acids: CASQTRGIGGGNTDTQYF. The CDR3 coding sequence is TGTGCCTCCCAGACCCGGGGGATTGGCGGAGGAAACACAGATACGCAGTATTTT.

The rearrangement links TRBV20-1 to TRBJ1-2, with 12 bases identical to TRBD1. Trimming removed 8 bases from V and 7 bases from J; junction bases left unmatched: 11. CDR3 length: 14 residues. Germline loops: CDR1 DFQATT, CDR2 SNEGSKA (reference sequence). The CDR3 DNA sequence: TGCAGTCTCAGACCGGGACAGGGGGCGGTTGGCTACACCTTC. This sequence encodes CSLRPGQGAVGYTF.